This T cell receptor (beta chain) was observed in a study of cytomegalovirus exposure and HLA in healthy donors. With 60 Vbeta and 13 Jbeta primers, the PCR was carried out. The method was immunoSEQ multiplex PCR; TCRdb's version includes in-frame clones alone and lacks a portion of them. The sample includes fewer than 100,000 clones, about 77% of them seen just once. As to this clone: Its antigen is undetermined.

Study outcomes and limitations: Later analysis reportedly placed an Asian-associated ancestry cluster below the roughly 680-donor mean in N-insertions. Specific recognition of CMV antigens was confirmed in vitro for a few chains (all CMV-associated). Follow-up analysis later connected one missense variant in DCLRE1C with trimming of TCR beta V- and J-genes.

Germline lookup yields CDR1 MNHEY and CDR2 SVGAGI. The CDR3 contains 16 residues. Trimming took 0 bases from V and 2 from J, leaving 14 bases between them. The chain carries TRBV6-5 and TRBJ2-7; possible D gene TRBD2, 6 bases. The sample was PBMCs. The clonotype originates from a man aged 35 to 55 in good health and CMV-seronegative. The CDR3 bases are TGTGCCAGCAGTTACTCGGAGGGTCTGACCACCTACGAGCAGTACTTC. Translation gives CASSYSEGLTTYEQYF.